This is a list of T cell receptor beta chains from one sample in a study of early T cells in non-severe SARS-CoV-2 infection. TCRdb used MiXCR to reprocess the 5' RACE reads, holding one entry per CDR3 protein. In the table there are about 50,000 distinct CDR3 sequences, roughly a tenth of which are singletons. The sample in question was whole blood, obtained at baseline. The source of these receptors is an adult who was a healthcare worker with PCR-confirmed SARS-CoV-2 infection or an uninfected control (not recorded which). The CDR3 runs from the conserved cysteine through the conserved F or W. The D gene is left open where the match is weak. Rows give clone size only sometimes, using once, few, many, or a class for an expanded clone.

. . TRBJ2-1 TRBV2 CASSEVAARGEQFF TGTGCCAGCAGTGAAGTTGCGGCCAGGGGTGAGCAGTTCTTC
. . TRBJ1-1 TRBV18 CASSPGTNTEAFF TGTGCCAGCTCCCCCGGGACGAACACTGAAGCTTTCTTT
. . TRBJ2-1 TRBV5-6 CASSGDDMPGNEQFF TGTGCCAGCAGCGGGGACGATATGCCTGGAAATGAGCAGTTCTTC
. few TRBJ1-1 TRBV12-3/TRBV12-4 CASSLSVGVMNTEAFF TGTGCCAGCAGTTTAAGTGTGGGAGTCATGAACACTGAAGCTTTCTTT
TRBD1 . TRBJ1-6 TRBV11-2 CASSLTGTDSPLHF TGTGCCAGCAGCTTAACCGGGACAGATTCACCCCTCCACTTT
. many TRBJ2-5 TRBV28 CASSWAGAKETQYF TGTGCCAGCAGTTGGGCTGGGGCGAAGGAGACCCAGTACTTC
. many TRBJ1-2 TRBV7-9 CASSLTGPRHGYTF TGTGCCAGCAGCTTAACAGGGCCACGGCATGGCTACACCTTC
TRBD1 many TRBJ1-1 TRBV7-3 CASSSGQGAGGTEAFF TGTGCCAGCAGCTCAGGACAGGGGGCCGGTGGCACTGAAGCTTTCTTT
. few TRBJ2-6 TRBV12-3/TRBV12-4 CASSYRVSGANVLTF TGTGCCAGCAGTTATCGGGTCTCTGGGGCCAACGTCCTGACTTTC
. few TRBJ1-2 TRBV28 CASSLREGYTF TGTGCCAGCAGTTTGCGAGAGGGCTACACCTTC
. . TRBJ2-1 TRBV18 CASSPVVGPEQFF TGTGCCAGCTCACCAGTGGTAGGGCCTGAGCAGTTCTTC
TRBD1 many TRBJ1-2 TRBV25-1 CASSIRDRPHGYTF TGTGCCAGCAGTATCCGGGACAGACCTCATGGCTACACCTTC
. many TRBJ1-1 TRBV15 CATSLRRGEAFF TGTGCCACCAGCCTACGACGGGGTGAAGCTTTCTTT
TRBD2 many TRBJ2-1 TRBV7-8 CASSSEAGVGGNEQFF TGTGCCAGCAGCTCCGAAGCGGGAGTGGGTGGAAATGAGCAGTTCTTC
. . TRBJ2-7 TRBV7-2 CASSSREGQYF TGTGCCAGCAGCAGCAGGGAAGGGCAGTACTTC
. . TRBJ2-7 TRBV20-1 CSAQPMRDSLGVEQYF TGCAGTGCCCAACCAATGCGGGACTCGCTCGGGGTCGAGCAGTACTTC
. few TRBJ1-2 TRBV6-5 CASSYSKGASYGYTF TGTGCCAGCAGTTACTCGAAGGGAGCAAGCTATGGCTACACCTTC
. many TRBJ1-2 TRBV7-3 CASSSQPLYGYTF TGTGCCAGCAGCTCCCAGCCCTTATATGGCTACACCTTC
TRBD1 few TRBJ1-1 TRBV4-1 CASSQVNRGQNTEAFF TGCGCCAGCAGCCAAGTTAACAGGGGACAGAACACTGAAGCTTTCTTT
TRBD2 . TRBJ2-7 TRBV12-3/TRBV12-4 CASTIWGTSGRIYEQYF TGTGCCAGCACCATTTGGGGGACTAGCGGGAGGATTTACGAGCAGTACTTC
. many TRBJ1-1 TRBV7-9 CASSRGSTEAFF TGTGCCAGCAGCCGGGGGTCCACTGAAGCTTTCTTT
TRBD1 . TRBJ1-5 TRBV12-3/TRBV12-4 CASSRDSVNQPQHF TGTGCCAGCAGCCGGGACAGCGTAAATCAGCCCCAGCATTTT
. many TRBJ1-1 TRBV6-6 CASSYGTQNTEAFF TGTGCCAGCAGTTACGGGACACAGAACACTGAAGCTTTCTTT
. medium-sized TRBJ1-2 TRBV7-2 CASSMEGRYGYTF TGTGCCAGCAGCATGGAGGGGAGATATGGCTACACCTTC
. . TRBJ2-7 TRBV19 CASSAQGTSYEQYF TGTGCCAGTAGTGCCCAGGGGACTTCCTACGAGCAGTACTTC
. few TRBJ1-6 TRBV3-1 CASSPWTSEGTPLHF TGTGCCAGCAGCCCTTGGACATCAGAAGGCACGCCCCTCCACTTT
. . TRBJ1-5 TRBV19 CASSDERSNQPQHF TGTGCCAGTAGTGACGAACGTAGCAATCAGCCCCAGCATTTT
TRBD1 . TRBJ2-1 TRBV7-2 CASSFRGGDEQFF TGTGCCAGCAGCTTCAGAGGGGGCGATGAGCAGTTCTTC
TRBD2 . TRBJ2-5 TRBV14 CASSPPGSGGETQYF TGTGCCAGCAGCCCACCTGGATCGGGAGGAGAGACCCAGTACTTC
TRBD1 . TRBJ1-5 TRBV6-6 CASSSQGAIYQPQHF TGTGCCAGCAGTTCTCAGGGGGCGATCTATCAGCCCCAGCATTTT
. few TRBJ1-6 TRBV5-1 CASSGTVDSPLHF TGCGCCAGCAGCGGGACGGTTGATTCACCCCTCCACTTT
TRBD2 many TRBJ2-2 TRBV9 CASSVSGSGNTGELFF TGTGCCAGCAGCGTTAGCGGGAGTGGTAACACCGGGGAGCTGTTTTTT
. few TRBJ2-7 TRBV28 CASSSRVLSYEQYF TGTGCCAGCAGCTCCAGGGTTCTCTCCTACGAGCAGTACTTC
TRBD2 many TRBJ2-1 TRBV4-3 CATSLKSGNGFGNEQFF TGCGCCACCAGCCTAAAAAGCGGGAACGGGTTTGGCAATGAGCAGTTCTTC
. . TRBJ1-4 TRBV12-3/TRBV12-4 CASSFGAVDEKLFF TGTGCCAGCAGTTTCGGGGCGGTAGATGAAAAACTGTTTTTT
. many TRBJ2-7 TRBV20-1 CSARLNYEQYF TGCAGTGCTAGATTAAACTACGAGCAGTACTTC
TRBD1 . TRBJ2-3 TRBV11-2 CASRIGQGGDTQYF TGTGCCAGCAGGATCGGACAGGGCGGGGATACGCAGTATTTT
. few TRBJ2-7 TRBV2 CASSIQGYEQYF TGTGCCAGCAGTATCCAGGGCTACGAGCAGTACTTC
. many TRBJ1-2 TRBV3-1 CASSQAAGGGYGYTF TGTGCCAGCAGCCAAGCCGCCGGGGGTGGCTATGGCTACACCTTC
. . TRBJ2-7 TRBV6-5 CASSYSGIGVYEQYF TGTGCCAGCAGTTACTCGGGGATAGGGGTCTACGAGCAGTACTTC
. many TRBJ1-4 TRBV6-5 CASSFTQGEKLFF TGTGCCAGCAGTTTCACACAGGGTGAAAAACTGTTTTTT
. many TRBJ2-4 TRBV6-6 CASSYSRQLLDIQYF TGTGCCAGCAGTTACTCGAGGCAGCTTCTGGACATTCAGTACTTC
. few TRBJ2-2 TRBV7-2 CASSLVGRAGELFF TGTGCCAGCAGCTTAGTAGGCCGAGCCGGGGAGCTGTTTTTT
. . TRBJ2-7 TRBV11-2 CASSSLRDGTYEQYF TGTGCCAGCAGCTCCCTCCGGGACGGGACCTACGAGCAGTACTTC
TRBD1 . TRBJ2-3 TRBV7-3 CASSSGQVQDTQYF TGTGCCAGCAGCTCAGGACAGGTACAAGATACGCAGTATTTT
. few TRBJ2-7 TRBV6-2/TRBV6-3 CASSYLDEQYF TGTGCCAGCAGTTACCTTGACGAGCAGTACTTC
. few TRBJ2-7 TRBV4-2 CASSQDRSEQYF TGTGCCAGCAGCCAAGATCGCAGCGAGCAGTACTTC